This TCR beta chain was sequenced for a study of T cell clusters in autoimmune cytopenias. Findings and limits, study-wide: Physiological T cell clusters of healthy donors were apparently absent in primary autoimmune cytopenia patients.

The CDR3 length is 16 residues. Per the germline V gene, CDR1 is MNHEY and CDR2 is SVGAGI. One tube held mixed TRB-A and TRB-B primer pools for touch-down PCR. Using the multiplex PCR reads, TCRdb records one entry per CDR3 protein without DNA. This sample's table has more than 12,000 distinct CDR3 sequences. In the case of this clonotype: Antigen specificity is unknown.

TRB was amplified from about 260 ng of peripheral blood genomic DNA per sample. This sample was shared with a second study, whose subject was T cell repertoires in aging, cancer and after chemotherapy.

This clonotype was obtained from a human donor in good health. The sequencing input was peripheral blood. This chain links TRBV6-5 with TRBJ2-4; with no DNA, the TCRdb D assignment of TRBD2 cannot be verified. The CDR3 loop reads CASSYSIAGGNNIQYF.